Following are 5 T cell receptor beta chains from one sample sequenced in a study of CD8 T cells in Susac syndrome. After extraction with the RNeasy kit, roughly 0.5 to 1 ug of the RNA was reverse transcribed using random hexamers. TCRdb processed the immunoSEQ multiplex PCR reads anew with MiXCR; each CDR3 protein has one entry. The repertoire includes a few hundred thousand distinct CDR3 sequences, about nine tenths of them detected once, and around 0.18% sits in the top ten. Input material: CD8+ T cells from PBMCs. These receptors were taken from a human donor with multiple sclerosis.

This clonotype has just one count. The chain uses TRBV20-1 and TRBJ2-1; 8 bases are a match to TRBD2. With 6 bases clipped from V and 2 bases from J, the junction kept 12 bases outside the gene matches. The germline gives CDR1 DFQATT, CDR2 SNEGSKA (reference sequence). CDR3 length: 16 residues. CDR3 region: CSAPIGSAGAYNEQFF. The CDR3 nucleotides are TGCAGTGCCCCTATAGGTTCAGCGGGAGCCTACAATGAGCAGTTCTTC.

V is TRBV28 and J is TRBJ2-7; 8 bases are a match to TRBD2. J was trimmed by 3 bases and V by 5 bases; bases with no gene match: 6. The CDR3 runs 14 residues. Per germline, CDR1 MDHEN and CDR2 SYDVKM. The CDR3 DNA follows: TGTGCCAGCAGTCAGGGACTAGTTTTCTACGAGCAGTACTTC. Amino acids: CASSQGLVFYEQYF.

The rearrangement links TRBV15 to TRBJ1-1; unclear D gene. Trimming shortened V by 0 bases and J by 4 bases, and 15 bases separated the two germline ends. The CDR3 totals 16 residues. Germline V gene sequence: CDR1 LNHNV, CDR2 YYDKDF (reference sequence). The CDR3 nucleotides read TGTGCCACCAGCAGAGATTACTCGACGGAATTCACTGAAGCTTTCTTT. Encoded protein: CATSRDYSTEFTEAFF. The full variable domain, its missing parts supplied by reference TRBV15 and TRBJ1-1, is DAMVIQNPRYQVTQFGKPVTLSCSQTLNHNVMYWYQQKSSQAPKLLFHYYDKDFNNEADTPDNFQSRRPNTSFCFLDIRSPGLGDTAMYLCATSRDYSTEFTEAFFGQGTRLTVV.

V and J are TRBV5-1 and TRBJ2-5, with 11 positions matching TRBD2. Germline V CDR1 and CDR2: SGHRS, YFSETQ. The V segment lost 4 bases and the J segment 4 bases; nucleotides outside the gene matches: 12. CDR3 size: 17 residues. Here the CDR3 reads CASSRIFSGGASETQYF. The CDR3 bases are TGCGCCAGCAGCCGGATTTTTAGCGGGGGGGCATCAGAGACCCAGTACTTC.

The rearrangement joins TRBV19 to TRBJ2-1; TRBD1 is a possible D gene (6 bases). This CDR3 contains 15 residues. Trimming took 4 bases from V and 9 from J, leaving 19 bases between them. Germline assignment: CDR1 LNHDA and CDR2 SQIVND (reference sequence). CDR3 loop: CASSNAGTFYGEQFF. In DNA, the CDR3 is TGTGCCAGTAGTAACGCTGGGACATTTTATGGTGAGCAGTTCTTC. The full variable domain, in which reference TRBV19 and TRBJ2-1 provide the parts outside the CDR3, is DGGITQSPKYLFRKEGQNVTLSCEQNLNHDAMYWYRQDPGQGLRLIYYSQIVNDFQKGDIAEGYSVSREKKESFPLTVTSAQKNPTAFYLCASSNAGTFYGEQFFGPGTRLTVL.